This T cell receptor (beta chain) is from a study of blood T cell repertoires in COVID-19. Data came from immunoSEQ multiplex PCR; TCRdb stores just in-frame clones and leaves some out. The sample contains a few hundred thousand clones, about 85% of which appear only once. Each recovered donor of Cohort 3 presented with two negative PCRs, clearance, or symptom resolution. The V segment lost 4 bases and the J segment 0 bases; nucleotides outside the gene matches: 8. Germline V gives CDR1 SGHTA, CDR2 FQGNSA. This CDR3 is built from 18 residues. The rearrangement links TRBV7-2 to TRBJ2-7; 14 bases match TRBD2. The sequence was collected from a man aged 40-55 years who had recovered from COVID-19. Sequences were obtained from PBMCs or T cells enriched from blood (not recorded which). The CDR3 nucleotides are TGTGCCAGCAGCTCCGAGGGACTAGCGGGAGCCCGCTCCTACGAGCAGTACTTC. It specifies CASSSEGLAGARSYEQYF.